Sequencing of this TCR beta chain was carried out in a study of OX40 agonist ivuxolimab in advanced cancers. In terms of the full investigation: Ivuxolimab was an agonistic, fully human IgG2 monoclonal antibody directed against OX40 (CD134), a costimulatory receptor. Intravenous ivuxolimab was administered to patients every 2 weeks at six dose levels: 0.01, 0.1, 0.3, 1.5, 3 and 10 mg/kg. Of the approximately 54 dose-escalation patients, hepatocellular carcinoma was present in approximately 20, melanoma in approximately 15, renal cell carcinoma in 9 and head and neck cancer in 9. In the dose-escalation cohort, approximately 83% of patients were male, and the mean age was roughly 60 years with a range of roughly 23 to 79. Patients were allowed to have had prior anti-PD-1, anti-PD-L1 or anti-CTLA-4 therapy, and 30% to 50% of the dose-escalation patients had previously received checkpoint inhibitors. Partial responses occurred in three dose-escalation patients: two with cutaneous melanoma and one with hepatocellular carcinoma. Peripheral TCRbeta sequencing was intended to test whether TCR sequence diversity was altered and clonal T-cell expansion was caused by ivuxolimab. The paper covers the monotherapy dose-escalation part of the phase I ivuxolimab trial, which included N ≈ 57 patients. The full study reports these points: At doses of 0.1 to 3.0 mg/kg, clonal expansion of both CD4+ and CD8+ blood T cells was observed from baseline to week 6. In the 0.1-3.0 mg/kg groups, partial responders had among the lowest normalized peripheral clonal expansion, particularly in CD8+ T cells. Low levels of normalized T-cell clonal expansion were also seen in some patients who did not respond. After ivuxolimab, expanded clones were on average more numerous among CD8+ T cells than among CD4+ T cells. The antigen specificity of the clonally expanded peripheral T cells was not determined.

Patients with a history of autoimmune disease or receiving systemic immunosuppression were excluded from the trial. Peripheral blood for TCR sequencing was collected from all dose cohorts at baseline, on cycle 4 day 1, and on cycle 7 day 1. Samples were obtained from an open-label, multicenter, first-in-human phase I dose-escalation trial of ivuxolimab. Adults with locally advanced or metastatic melanoma, renal cell carcinoma, hepatocellular carcinoma or head and neck squamous cell carcinoma were enrolled in the trial. CD4+ and CD8+ T cells were sorted separately from peripheral blood before TCR sequencing. For CDR1 and CDR2, the germline V gene lists ENHRY and SYGVKD. V gives up 7 bases and J gives up 8 bases, and the segment between their germline ends measures 14 bases. The CDR3 contains 12 residues, cysteine and phenylalanine counted. The kept DNA is CDR3 alone, 36 bases in frame from the first base.

In the case of this clone: Its antigen is still unknown. Nothing much larger sits one base from this clone, and base qualities are not available. Distinct nucleotide sequences in the sample also encode this CDR3.

Genomic DNA was extracted from sorted cells for sequencing of the TCRbeta CDR3 region. The immunoSEQ Assay was used to sequence the TCRbeta CDR3 regions. In its TCRdb copy, this immuneACCESS table keeps in-frame sequences only and misses some clones. Where compared with another copy, unresolved V genes explain less than half of these, and the others have no known cause. The sample records over 10,000 clones, over 80% of which are singletons. The top ten clones comprise 36% of the sample. This receptor was obtained from an adult with an advanced solid tumor such as melanoma, head and neck, liver or kidney cancer. This sequence uses TRBV10-3 and TRBJ1-1, with TRBD1 tentatively as D gene (5 bases match). The source material was CD4+ or CD8+ T cells sorted from blood, sampled in a trial of the OX40 agonist ivuxolimab. The nucleotide sequence is given as TGTGCCATCATAGGACACTTACCAGAAGCTTTCTTT. Translated, it gives CAIIGHLPEAFF.